The subject of this entry is one T cell receptor (beta chain). Its antigen is not identified. The sample comes from a study of cytomegalovirus exposure and HLA in healthy donors. The PCR ran on 60 Vbeta and 13 Jbeta primers. As originally analysed: Later work found about 80 million unique TCR beta chains, with around 10 million shared. Clones were sequenced by immunoSEQ multiplex PCR, and TCRdb holds only the in-frame ones, with some missing. V, J and clone size are those of that table, while D and trimming were read from the DNA. The data contain over 100,000 clones, around 85% of them singletons. Trimming removed 6 bases from V and 1 base from J; junction bases left unmatched: 6. This CDR3 is 15 amino acids long. The germline CDR1 and CDR2 sequences are MNHNY and SVGAGI (reference sequence). Study outcomes and limitations: Another analysis was done later, and it associated fewer than 20,000 TCR beta sequences with HLA alleles at 0.05 false discovery rate. Sequencing likely generated an artifact that appeared as a cluster of highly shared sequence variants.

The genes are TRBV6-6 and TRBJ2-7; 10 bases align to TRBD2. The origin of this receptor is a man aged 25 to 40 in good health and CMV-seronegative. Sequencing was carried out using PBMCs. The CDR3 DNA reads as TGTGCCAGCAGGATTAGCGGGGGGTTATCCTACGAGCAGTACTTC. It encodes CASRISGGLSYEQYF.